This TCR beta chain came from a study of identical twins. CDR1 is SEHNR, CDR2 FQNEAQ, per germline (reference sequence). The CDR3 is 16 amino acids. Trimming removed 5 bases at V and 2 bases at J, with 17 bases between. Template switching created a universal primer site, and the cDNA included unique molecular identifiers. Using its own MiXCR run on the 5' RACE reads, TCRdb lists one record per CDR3 protein. The repertoire includes approximately 530,000 distinct CDR3 sequences, more than 20% of them detected once, and around 0.47% sits in the top ten. About this clonotype: What it binds is not known.

Study results and limitations: Zero-insertion findings could be partly confounded by invariant cells (MAIT and iNKT cells).

The data were also submitted as part of a second study, on yellow fever vaccine responses in identical twins.

The sequence came from a woman aged 18-29 years in good health. The chain joins TRBV7-9 to TRBJ2-3, with D maybe TRBD2 (6 bases). Sequencing was carried out using CD4+ T cells sorted from blood. CDR3: CASSPHRGKTTDTQYF. In nucleotides, the CDR3 is TGTGCCAGCAGCCCCCACCGGGGGAAGACCACAGATACGCAGTATTTT.